The rows below give T cell receptor beta chains drawn from one sample of a study of blood T cell repertoires in COVID-19. Profiling relied on immunoSEQ multiplex PCR, and the TCRdb table lists in-frame clones only, not all of them. The table has about 290,000 clones, about nine tenths seen once. The sequencing sample was made of peripheral blood. The receptor set was obtained from a woman under 40 with active or convalescent COVID-19. Both conserved end residues are part of each CDR3. A D gene is named only where the DNA matches it firmly. Clone size is not always given. Where it is, it says once, few, many or a class for expanded clones.

. TRBJ1-1 TRBV18 . CASSQGQNTEAFF TGTGCCAGCTCCCAGGGGCAGAACACTGAAGCTTTCTTT
. TRBJ1-5 TRBV19 . CATEGGTGNQPQHF TGTGCCACAGAGGGGGGGACGGGCAATCAGCCCCAGCATTTT
. TRBJ1-2 TRBV2 . CASSDQGNYGYTF TGTGCCAGCAGTGATCAGGGTAACTATGGCTACACCTTC
. TRBJ1-1 TRBV19 TRBD1 CASSKQGDGTEAFF TGTGCCAGTAGTAAACAGGGGGATGGGACTGAAGCTTTCTTT
. TRBJ1-1 TRBV7-9 . CASSLGGGRNTEAFF TGTGCCAGCAGCTTAGGGGGAGGGAGGAACACTGAAGCTTTCTTT
once TRBJ2-1 TRBV7-9 . CASSSRPLDEQFF TGTGCCAGCAGCTCTAGGCCCCTGGATGAGCAGTTCTTC
. TRBJ1-3 TRBV29-1 . CSVRGRENTIYF TGCAGCGTTAGGGGCAGGGAAAACACCATATATTTT
. TRBJ1-6 TRBV28 . CASSLWREGESPLHF TGTGCCAGCAGTTTATGGCGGGAAGGGGAATCACCCCTCCACTTT
. TRBJ1-1 TRBV27 . CASSLQGGGRAFF TGTGCCAGCAGTTTACAAGGGGGGGGACGGGCTTTCTTT
. TRBJ1-4 TRBV28 . CASSLRGTNEKLFF TGTGCCAGCAGTTTGAGGGGGACTAATGAAAAACTGTTTTTT
. TRBJ1-2 TRBV12-3/TRBV12-4 . CASREAVYGYTF TGTGCCAGCAGGGAGGCAGTGTATGGCTACACCTTC
. TRBJ1-2 TRBV15 . CATSRAQGTDYGYTF TGTGCCACCAGCAGAGCACAGGGTACGGACTATGGCTACACCTTC
. TRBJ2-1 TRBV7-3 . CASSGMSNEQFF TGTGCCAGCAGCGGTATGAGCAATGAGCAGTTCTTC
. TRBJ2-1 TRBV6-5 . CASSRRGYNEQFF TGTGCCAGCAGCCGGCGGGGCTACAATGAGCAGTTCTTC
. TRBJ1-2 TRBV30 TRBD1 CAWSAGGGYTF TGTGCCTGGAGTGCAGGGGGTGGCTACACCTTC
. TRBJ1-6 TRBV6-1 . CASSEATSSSPLHF TGTGCCAGCAGTGAAGCGACATCGAGTTCACCCCTCCACTTT
once TRBJ1-1 TRBV5-1 . CASSPLSFTPEAFF TGCGCCAGCAGCCCTCTATCTTTTACCCCTGAAGCTTTCTTT
. TRBJ2-1 TRBV27 . CASSPDRSSYNEQFF TGTGCCAGCAGCCCTGACAGGAGCTCCTACAATGAGCAGTTCTTC
once TRBJ2-5 TRBV3-1/TRBV3-2 . CASSQFLQETQYF TGTGCCAGCAGCCAATTCCTACAAGAGACCCAGTACTTC
. TRBJ2-2 TRBV19 TRBD1 CASSISRGRPTGELFF TGTGCCAGTAGTATATCCAGGGGGCGCCCCACCGGGGAGCTGTTTTTT
. TRBJ2-5 TRBV5-1 TRBD2 CASSLDVAGGRETQYF TGCGCCAGCAGCTTGGATGTAGCGGGGGGGCGGGAGACCCAGTACTTC
. TRBJ1-3 TRBV10-3 TRBD1 CAARDRHSQASGNTIYF TGTGCCGCACGGGACAGACATTCTCAAGCCTCTGGAAACACCATATATTTT
. TRBJ1-2 TRBV6-2/TRBV6-3 TRBD1 CASSIPGTGNYGYTF TGTGCCAGCAGTATACCTGGGACAGGAAACTATGGCTACACCTTC
. TRBJ1-2 TRBV28 . CASSSPVIGGYTF TGTGCCAGCAGTTCCCCCGTTATAGGAGGATACACCTTC
. TRBJ2-4 TRBV5-1 TRBD1 CASSLDQGAGNIQYF TGCGCCAGCAGCTTGGATCAGGGGGCGGGAAACATTCAGTACTTC
. TRBJ2-7 TRBV6-2/TRBV6-3 TRBD2 CASSYAGGRREQYF TGTGCCAGCAGTTACGCGGGGGGGCGCCGGGAGCAGTACTTC
. TRBJ2-5 TRBV30 TRBD2 CAWAGGETQYF TGTGCCTGGGCGGGGGGAGAGACCCAGTACTTC
. TRBJ1-1 TRBV9 . CASSVVSGSAEAFF TGTGCCAGCAGCGTAGTTTCCGGGAGCGCTGAAGCTTTCTTT
. TRBJ1-5 TRBV6-1 TRBD1 CASSDWGDSSNQPQHF TGTGCCAGCAGTGATTGGGGGGACAGTTCGAATCAGCCCCAGCATTTT
. TRBJ1-3 TRBV4-2 . CASSQGLASGNTIYF TGTGCCAGCAGCCAAGGACTCGCCTCTGGAAACACCATATATTTT
. TRBJ1-1 TRBV7-2 TRBD1 CASSRQGDTEAFF TGTGCCAGCAGCCGACAGGGGGACACTGAAGCTTTCTTT
. TRBJ2-5 TRBV27 . CASSSQAETQYF TGTGCCAGCAGTTCCCAGGCGGAGACCCAGTACTTC
. TRBJ2-7 TRBV29-1 TRBD1 CSVIWTGIPREQYF TGCAGCGTTATATGGACAGGCATCCCTCGGGAGCAGTACTTC
. TRBJ2-3 TRBV19 . CASSIRLEADTQYF TGTGCCAGTAGTATCCGTTTGGAGGCAGATACGCAGTATTTT
. TRBJ2-7 TRBV23-1 TRBD2 CARSPGGARCLYEQYF TGCGCCCGCAGCCCGGGGGGGGCGCGGTGCCTCTACGAGCAGTACTTC
. TRBJ2-1 TRBV6-5 . CASNQPGRNEQFF TGTGCCAGCAACCAACCAGGGAGGAATGAGCAGTTCTTC
. TRBJ2-3 TRBV5-4 TRBD2 CASSPVWTSEGPDTDTQYF TGTGCCAGCAGCCCGGTCTGGACTAGCGAGGGTCCGGATACAGATACGCAGTATTTT
. TRBJ2-5 TRBV27 TRBD1 CASSLSTGALSDTQYF TGTGCCAGCAGTCTCTCGACAGGGGCCCTTTCGGACACCCAGTACTTC
. TRBJ1-3 TRBV6-2/TRBV6-3 TRBD1 CASSHRDRGPGNTIYF TGTGCCAGCAGTCACCGGGACAGGGGGCCTGGAAACACCATATATTTT
. TRBJ2-1 TRBV5-1 TRBD2 CASSLPGGLSNEQFF TGCGCCAGCAGCCTCCCCGGGGGGTTGAGCAATGAGCAGTTCTTC
. TRBJ2-3 TRBV2 . CASSRPVGGPGYTDTQYF TGTGCCAGCAGTCGACCTGTCGGGGGGCCGGGTTACACAGATACGCAGTATTTT
. TRBJ1-1 TRBV10-2 . CASSEQGLGTNTEAFF TGCGCCAGCAGTGAGCAGGGTCTGGGTACGAACACTGAAGCTTTCTTT
. TRBJ1-2 TRBV12-3/TRBV12-4 TRBD1 CASSRDRVGGYTF TGTGCCAGCAGTCGGGACAGGGTAGGCGGCTACACCTTC
. TRBJ1-5 TRBV15 TRBD1 CATSSGTGTAASRQPQHF TGTGCCACCAGCAGCGGGACTGGGACAGCCGCTTCCAGGCAGCCCCAGCATTTT
. TRBJ1-5 TRBV2 TRBD1 CASSKDRVSNQPQHF TGTGCCAGCAGTAAGGACAGGGTTAGCAATCAGCCCCAGCATTTT
. TRBJ2-3 TRBV5-6 . CASSQFLATRGEGTDTQYF TGTGCCAGCAGCCAGTTCCTCGCTACTCGGGGTGAGGGCACAGATACGCAGTATTTT
once TRBJ1-2 TRBV7-2 . CASSPSTYGYTF TGTGCCAGCAGCCCTAGCACCTATGGCTACACCTTC
. TRBJ2-5 TRBV30 . CAWSWGGTGETQYF TGTGCCTGGAGCTGGGGCGGGACCGGAGAGACCCAGTACTTC
. TRBJ1-6 TRBV4-3 TRBD1 CASSQGPGQGSPSPLHF TGCGCCAGCAGCCAAGGGCCGGGACAGGGGAGCCCTTCACCCCTCCACTTT
. TRBJ1-1 TRBV24-1 TRBD1 CATSDTRTGNTEAFF TGTGCCACCAGTGATACACGGACAGGAAACACTGAAGCTTTCTTT